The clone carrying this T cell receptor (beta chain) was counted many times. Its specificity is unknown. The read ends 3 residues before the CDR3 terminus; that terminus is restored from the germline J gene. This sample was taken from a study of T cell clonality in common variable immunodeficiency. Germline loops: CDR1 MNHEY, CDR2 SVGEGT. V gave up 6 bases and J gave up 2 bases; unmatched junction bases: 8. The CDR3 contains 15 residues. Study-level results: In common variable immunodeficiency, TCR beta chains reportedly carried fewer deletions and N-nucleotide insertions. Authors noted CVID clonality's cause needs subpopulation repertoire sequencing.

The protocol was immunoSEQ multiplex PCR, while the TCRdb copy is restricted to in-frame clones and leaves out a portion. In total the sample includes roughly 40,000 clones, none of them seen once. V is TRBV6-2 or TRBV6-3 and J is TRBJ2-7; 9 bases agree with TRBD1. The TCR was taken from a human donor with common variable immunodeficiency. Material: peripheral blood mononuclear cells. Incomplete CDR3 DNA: TGTGCCAGCAGGAATCCGGGACAGGGCACCTACGAG. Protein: CASRNPGQGTYE. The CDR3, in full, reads CASRNPGQGTYEQYF.